This entry is about one T cell receptor beta chain. The CDR3 length is 13 residues. Germline loops: CDR1 MDHEN, CDR2 SYDVKM. V gave up 2 bases and J gave up 5 bases, with 10 bases separating them. Here immunoSEQ multiplex PCR was the method, and the copy in TCRdb shows in-frame clones only, minus some. This sample has 900,000 to 1,200,000 clones, with 75% to 80% found just once. This specimen comes from a study of shared clonotypes between healthy human individuals. The authors divided CD4+ cells into CD45RA+ naive and CD45RA-negative memory subsets. The TCR sequence derives from a man between 18 and 35 years old in good health. Some clones in this sample may be carry-over from other donors' samples. The chain couples TRBV28 to TRBJ2-7; D is uncertain. Sequenced material: memory CD4+ T cells from PBMCs. The subset here: CD45RA-negative fraction. CDR3 residues: CASSLRPTHEQYF. For the CDR3, the DNA is TGTGCCAGCAGTTTAAGGCCAACCCACGAGCAGTACTTC.